One and the same sample provided the 9 T cell receptor beta chains below, sequenced in a study of preoperative IRX-2 immunotherapy in early breast cancer. Indicated treatment: preoperative locoregional IRX-2 cytokine immunotherapy. Assay used: immunoSEQ multiplex PCR; TCRdb lists only in-frame clones, some missing. The table shows more than 10,000 clones, with approximately 90% occurring only once. Specimen collection occurred from a patient treated with IRX-2 immunotherapy. The receptors originated from a human donor with breast cancer.

In nucleotides, the CDR3 is TGTGCCAGTAGTGGGAGGGGACAGTTGAACACTGAAGCTTTCTTT. Residues: CASSGRGQLNTEAFF. J is TRBJ1-1 and V is TRBV19, with 7 positions matching TRBD1. V lost 5 bases to trimming and J lost 0 bases; unmatched junction nucleotides: 6. From germline, CDR1 is LNHDA and CDR2 SQIVND (reference sequence). The CDR3 loop spans 15 amino acids.

This chain joins TRBV19 and TRBJ2-2; D remains ambiguous. The germline V gene has CDR1 LNHDA and CDR2 SQIVND (reference sequence). V shed 6 bases and J shed 4 bases, with 12 bases lying between them. The CDR3 contains 14 residues. The CDR3 loop reads CASRGLKSTGELFF. CDR3 coding DNA: TGTGCCAGTAGGGGCCTGAAGAGCACCGGGGAGCTGTTTTTT.

The sample holds one count of this clone. V is TRBV7-9 and J is TRBJ1-6, with TRBD1 matching over 7 bases. CDR1 and CDR2 from the germline V gene are SEHNR and FQNEAQ (reference sequence). This CDR3 has 13 residues. Losses at the gene ends were 4 bases for V and 10 bases for J; bases not matched to a gene: 4. The DNA of the CDR3 is TGTGCCAGCAGCTCAGACAGGGCCTCACCCCTCCACTTT. This codes for CASSSDRASPLHF.

The genes are TRBV15 and TRBJ1-2, with a tentative D call TRBD1 (5 bases). CDR1 and CDR2 from the germline V gene are LNHNV and YYDKDF (reference sequence). This CDR3 contains 15 residues. Trimming removed 0 bases from V and 7 bases from J, with 15 bases in between. CDR3 in DNA: TGTGCCACCAGCAGAGATGACCTTAGGGGAGGTGGCTACACCTTC. Translated: CATSRDDLRGGGYTF.

The chain recombines TRBV6-1 with TRBJ2-1, with 7 nucleotides matching TRBD1. The CDR3 sequence is 13 residues long. In germline, CDR1 is MNHNS, CDR2 SASEGT. With V trimmed by 3 bases and J by 12 bases, 8 bases remained unmatched. The DNA for the CDR3 is TGTGCCAGCAGTGACACCCCCGGGACAGTGCAGTTCTTC. Protein: CASSDTPGTVQFF.

The rearrangement links TRBV6-1 to TRBJ1-4; no clear D gene. V lost 3 bases and J lost 8, with 10 bases in between. Germline V lookup: CDR1 MNHNS, CDR2 SASEGT. This CDR3 has 13 amino acids. The CDR3 protein is CASSEGYGEKLFF. The CDR3 DNA is TGTGCCAGCAGTGAGGGGTATGGAGAAAAACTGTTTTTT.

This chain links TRBV2 with TRBJ1-1; 10 nucleotides agree with TRBD1. Trimming cost V 8 bases and J 11 bases; bases outside gene matches: 11. Germline V gives CDR1 SNHLY, CDR2 FYNNEI. This CDR3 is built from 13 residues. CDR3 residues: CASLRDRGSNAFF. CDR3 nucleotides: TGTGCCAGCCTGCGGGACAGGGGTAGTAATGCTTTCTTT.

The genes are TRBV7-9 and TRBJ2-2, with unresolved D. There are 12 residues in the CDR3. The germline CDR1 and CDR2 sequences are SEHNR and FQNEAQ (reference sequence). The V and J ends lost 1 base and 6 bases respectively, with 3 bases between them. The CDR3 here is CASSLEAGELFF. The CDR3 coding sequence is TGTGCCAGCAGCTTAGAGGCCGGGGAGCTGTTTTTT.

This clone was counted once. The J gene is TRBJ2-7, the V gene TRBV6-6; D might be TRBD1 (6 bases). V was pared by 2 bases and J by 3 bases, with 11 bases between. Germline assignment: CDR1 MNHNY and CDR2 SVGAGI (reference sequence). The CDR3 has 14 amino acids. The CDR3 loop is CASSYRDTGYEQYV. In DNA form, the CDR3 reads TGTGCCAGCAGTTACCGGGACACAGGCTACGAGCAGTACGTC.